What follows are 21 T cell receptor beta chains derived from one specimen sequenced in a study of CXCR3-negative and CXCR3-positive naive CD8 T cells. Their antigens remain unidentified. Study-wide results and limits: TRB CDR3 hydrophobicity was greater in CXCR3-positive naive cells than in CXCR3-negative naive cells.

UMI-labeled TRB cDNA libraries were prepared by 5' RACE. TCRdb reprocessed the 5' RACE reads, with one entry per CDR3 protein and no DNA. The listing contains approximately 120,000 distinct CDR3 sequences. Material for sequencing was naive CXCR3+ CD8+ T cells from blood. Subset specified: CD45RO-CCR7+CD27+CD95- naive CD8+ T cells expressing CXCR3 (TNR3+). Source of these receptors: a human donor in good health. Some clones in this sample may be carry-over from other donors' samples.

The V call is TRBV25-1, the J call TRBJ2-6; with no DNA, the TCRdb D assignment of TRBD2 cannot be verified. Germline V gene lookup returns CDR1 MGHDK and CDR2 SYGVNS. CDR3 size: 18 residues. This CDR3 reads CASSGPSGRDSGANVLTF. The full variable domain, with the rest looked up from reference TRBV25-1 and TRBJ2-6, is EADIYQTPRYLVIGTGKKITLECSQTMGHDKMYWYQQDPGMELHLIHYSYGVNSTEKGDLSSESTVSRIRTEHFPLTLESARPSHTSQYLCASSGPSGRDSGANVLTFGAGSRLTVL.

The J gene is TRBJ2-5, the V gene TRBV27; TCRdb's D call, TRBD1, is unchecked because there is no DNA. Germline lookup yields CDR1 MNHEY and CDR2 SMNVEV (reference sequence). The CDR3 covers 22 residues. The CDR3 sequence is CASSPRTGMSVGSRFVGETQYF.

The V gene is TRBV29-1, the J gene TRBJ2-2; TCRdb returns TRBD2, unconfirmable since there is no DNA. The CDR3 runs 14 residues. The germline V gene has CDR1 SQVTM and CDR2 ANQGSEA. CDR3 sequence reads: CSVDSGSDTGELFF.

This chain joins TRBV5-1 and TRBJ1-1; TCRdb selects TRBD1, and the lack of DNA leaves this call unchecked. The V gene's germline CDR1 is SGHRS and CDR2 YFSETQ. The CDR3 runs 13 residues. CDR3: CASSLVGGAEAFF.

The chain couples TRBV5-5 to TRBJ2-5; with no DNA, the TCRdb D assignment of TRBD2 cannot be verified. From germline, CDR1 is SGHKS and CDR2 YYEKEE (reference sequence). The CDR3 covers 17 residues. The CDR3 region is CASSLLLTGVKGETQYF.

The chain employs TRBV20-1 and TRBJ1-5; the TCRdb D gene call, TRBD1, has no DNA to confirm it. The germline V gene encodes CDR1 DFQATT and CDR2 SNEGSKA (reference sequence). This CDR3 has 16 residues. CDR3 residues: CSARGMAGEYDQPQHF.

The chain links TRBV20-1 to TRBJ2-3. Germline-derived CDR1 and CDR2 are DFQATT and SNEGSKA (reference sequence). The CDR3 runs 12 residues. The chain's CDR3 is CSARRLPDTQYF.

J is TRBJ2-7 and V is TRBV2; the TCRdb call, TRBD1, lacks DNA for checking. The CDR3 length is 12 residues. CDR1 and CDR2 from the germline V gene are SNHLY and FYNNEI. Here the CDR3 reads CASSDRAYEQYF.

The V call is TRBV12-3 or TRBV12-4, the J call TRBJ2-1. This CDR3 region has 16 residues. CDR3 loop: CASSLVDGSSYNEQFF.

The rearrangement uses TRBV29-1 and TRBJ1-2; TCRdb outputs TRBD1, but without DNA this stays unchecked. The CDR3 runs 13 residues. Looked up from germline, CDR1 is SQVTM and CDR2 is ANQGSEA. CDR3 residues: CSVLGQGDYGYTF.

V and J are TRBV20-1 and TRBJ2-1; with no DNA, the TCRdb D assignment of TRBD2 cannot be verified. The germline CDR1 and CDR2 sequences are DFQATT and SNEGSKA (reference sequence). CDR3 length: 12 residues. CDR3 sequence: CSARGLAYEQFF.

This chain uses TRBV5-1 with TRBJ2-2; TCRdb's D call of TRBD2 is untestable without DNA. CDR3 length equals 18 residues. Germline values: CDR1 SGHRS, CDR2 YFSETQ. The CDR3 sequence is CASSLNPSSGANTGELFF.

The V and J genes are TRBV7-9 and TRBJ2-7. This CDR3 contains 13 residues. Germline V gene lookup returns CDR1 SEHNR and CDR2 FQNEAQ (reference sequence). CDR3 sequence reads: CASSAVEWYEQYF.

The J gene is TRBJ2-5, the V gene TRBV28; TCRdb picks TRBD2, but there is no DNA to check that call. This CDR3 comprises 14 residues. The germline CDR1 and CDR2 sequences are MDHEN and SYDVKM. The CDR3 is CASSFVAGQETQYF.

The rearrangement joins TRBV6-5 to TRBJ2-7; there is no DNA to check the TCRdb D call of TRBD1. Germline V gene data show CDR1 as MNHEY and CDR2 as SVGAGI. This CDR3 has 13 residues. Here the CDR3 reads CASSSIDSVEQYF.

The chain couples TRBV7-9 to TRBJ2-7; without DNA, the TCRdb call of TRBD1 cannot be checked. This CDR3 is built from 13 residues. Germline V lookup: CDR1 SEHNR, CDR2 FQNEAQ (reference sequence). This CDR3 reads CASSEGQLYEQYF.

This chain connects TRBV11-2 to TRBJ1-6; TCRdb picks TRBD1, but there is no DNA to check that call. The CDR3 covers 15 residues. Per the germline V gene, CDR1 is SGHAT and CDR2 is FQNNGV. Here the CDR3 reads CASSAFGQLNSPLHF. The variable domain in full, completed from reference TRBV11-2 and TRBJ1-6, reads EAGVAQSPRYKIIEKRQSVAFWCNPISGHATLYWYQQILGQGPKLLIQFQNNGVVDDSQLPKDRFSAERLKGVDSTLKIQPAKLEDSAVYLCASSAFGQLNSPLHFGNGTRLTVT.

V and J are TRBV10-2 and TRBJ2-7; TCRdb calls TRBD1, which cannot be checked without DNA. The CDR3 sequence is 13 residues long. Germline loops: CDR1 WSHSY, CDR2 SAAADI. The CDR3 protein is CASTSGPSYEQYF.

CDR3 loop: CASSRTSGGPGGETQYF. The chain recombines TRBV7-9 with TRBJ2-5; the TCRdb call, TRBD2, lacks DNA for checking. CDR3 length: 17 residues. Germline CDR1 and CDR2: SEHNR and FQNEAQ (reference sequence).

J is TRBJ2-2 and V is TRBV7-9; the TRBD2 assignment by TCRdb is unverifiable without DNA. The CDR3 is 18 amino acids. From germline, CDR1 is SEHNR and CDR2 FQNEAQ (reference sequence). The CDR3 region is CASSFPSGGPANTGELFF.

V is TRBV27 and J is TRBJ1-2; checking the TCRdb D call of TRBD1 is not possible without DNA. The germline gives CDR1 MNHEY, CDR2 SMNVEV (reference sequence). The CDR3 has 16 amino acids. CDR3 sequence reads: CASSLSAFQGTYGYTF.